This is a list of T cell receptor beta chains from one sample in a study of beta chain bispecific antibodies for T cell cancers. TCRdb re-called the 5' RACE reads with MiXCR, one entry per CDR3 protein. The sample has about 15,000 distinct CDR3 sequences; around 2.1% are singletons. Their specific antigens are unknown. The sequencing sample was made of healthy donor T cells cultured with leukemia cells. All receptors derive from a human donor in good health. Some clones in this sample may be carry-over from other donors' samples. Each CDR3 is given with its conserved first and last residue. The order of the fields is V gene, CDR3 length, J gene, D gene, clone size, CDR3 DNA, CDR3 protein. D genes are given only for firm matches. Expanded clones get a size class; other rows say once, few or many, or leave the size out.

v_call: TRBV5-4
cdr3_length: 17
j_call: TRBJ1-2
d_call: TRBD1
clone_size: -
cdr3_nt: TGTGCCAGCAGCTCGAGGACCGGGACAGGGTTCGCCTATGGCTACACCTTC
cdr3_aa: CASSSRTGTGFAYGYTF

v_call: TRBV11-2
cdr3_length: 15
j_call: TRBJ2-7
d_call: -
clone_size: medium-sized
cdr3_nt: TGTGCCAGCAGAAACTGGGACGCACAATCCTACGAGCAGTACTTC
cdr3_aa: CASRNWDAQSYEQYF

v_call: TRBV20-1
cdr3_length: 16
j_call: TRBJ2-3
d_call: TRBD2
clone_size: -
cdr3_nt: TGCAGTGCTTCTACACTAGCGGGGAGAAGCACAGATACGCAGTATTTT
cdr3_aa: CSASTLAGRSTDTQYF

v_call: TRBV11-2
cdr3_length: 16
j_call: TRBJ1-1
d_call: -
clone_size: many
cdr3_nt: TGTGCCAGCAGCTTAGTAGGTCGGGGAGCGAACACTGAAGCTTTCTTT
cdr3_aa: CASSLVGRGANTEAFF

v_call: TRBV20-1
cdr3_length: 13
j_call: TRBJ2-7
d_call: -
clone_size: many
cdr3_nt: TGCAGTGCTACGGGCGGGGTGGTGGGCGAGCAGTACTTC
cdr3_aa: CSATGGVVGEQYF

v_call: TRBV20-1
cdr3_length: 14
j_call: TRBJ2-4
d_call: -
clone_size: many
cdr3_nt: TGCAGTGCTAGTAGACGGCTAGCCAAAAACATTCAGTACTTC
cdr3_aa: CSASRRLAKNIQYF

v_call: TRBV11-2
cdr3_length: 14
j_call: TRBJ2-4
d_call: -
clone_size: -
cdr3_nt: TGTGCCAGCAGCGACCAGGACGGTGAGAACATTCAGTACTTC
cdr3_aa: CASSDQDGENIQYF

v_call: TRBV5-1
cdr3_length: 13
j_call: TRBJ2-7
d_call: -
clone_size: medium-sized
cdr3_nt: TGTGCCAGCAGTCCGGGACTCAACTACGAGCAGTACTTC
cdr3_aa: CASSPGLNYEQYF

v_call: TRBV20-1
cdr3_length: 13
j_call: TRBJ1-1
d_call: -
clone_size: many
cdr3_nt: TGCAGTGCTAGTACCAGGCGGAACACTGAAGCTTTCTTT
cdr3_aa: CSASTRRNTEAFF

v_call: TRBV11-3
cdr3_length: 17
j_call: TRBJ2-2
d_call: -
clone_size: many
cdr3_nt: -
cdr3_aa: CASSPSVGQGALGTVFF

v_call: TRBV4-1
cdr3_length: 18
j_call: TRBJ2-6
d_call: TRBD1
clone_size: many
cdr3_nt: TGCGCCAGCAGCCCCGAAGGACAGGGGGCTCTTGGGGCCAACGTCCTGACTTTC
cdr3_aa: CASSPEGQGALGANVLTF

v_call: TRBV5-1
cdr3_length: 12
j_call: TRBJ1-2
d_call: -
clone_size: many
cdr3_nt: TGCGCCAGCAGCTTGGCCGGGTTTGGCTACACCTTC
cdr3_aa: CASSLAGFGYTF

v_call: TRBV4-1
cdr3_length: 15
j_call: TRBJ2-7
d_call: TRBD2
clone_size: many
cdr3_nt: TGCGCCAGCAGCCAACTAGCGGGGAGCTCCTACGAGCAGTACTTC
cdr3_aa: CASSQLAGSSYEQYF

v_call: TRBV5-6
cdr3_length: 13
j_call: TRBJ2-7
d_call: TRBD2
clone_size: many
cdr3_nt: TGTGCCAGCAGCACCAGACTAGCGCGCGAGCAGTACTTC
cdr3_aa: CASSTRLAREQYF

v_call: TRBV14
cdr3_length: 17
j_call: TRBJ2-5
d_call: -
clone_size: many
cdr3_nt: TGTGCCAGCAGCCGTAGGGGGTTGGAGGGACACCAAGAGACCCAGTACTTC
cdr3_aa: CASSRRGLEGHQETQYF

v_call: TRBV19
cdr3_length: 13
j_call: TRBJ1-1
d_call: -
clone_size: many
cdr3_nt: TGTGCCAGTAGTATTTCGGGGAATACTGAAGCTTTCTTT
cdr3_aa: CASSISGNTEAFF

v_call: TRBV5-1
cdr3_length: 14
j_call: TRBJ1-2
d_call: -
clone_size: many
cdr3_nt: TGCGCCAGCAGCTTCTCACAGGCCGACTATGGCTACACCTTC
cdr3_aa: CASSFSQADYGYTF

v_call: TRBV18
cdr3_length: 15
j_call: TRBJ2-5
d_call: TRBD1
clone_size: many
cdr3_nt: TGTGCCAGCTCACCAGCCGCCGCAGGGGGAGAGACCCAGTACTTC
cdr3_aa: CASSPAAAGGETQYF

v_call: TRBV10-1
cdr3_length: 15
j_call: TRBJ2-2
d_call: -
clone_size: many
cdr3_nt: TGCGCCAGCAGTGTCGGTTCGGCAGGGACCGGGGAGCTGTTTTTT
cdr3_aa: CASSVGSAGTGELFF

v_call: TRBV14
cdr3_length: 13
j_call: TRBJ2-7
d_call: -
clone_size: many
cdr3_nt: TGTGCCAGCAGCCAAGAAAAGATTCTCGAGCAGTACTTC
cdr3_aa: CASSQEKILEQYF

v_call: TRBV10-3
cdr3_length: 15
j_call: TRBJ2-5
d_call: -
clone_size: many
cdr3_nt: TGTGCCATCGGCCTCGCGGGGGCGTACCAAGAGACCCAGTACTTC
cdr3_aa: CAIGLAGAYQETQYF

v_call: TRBV7-3
cdr3_length: 15
j_call: TRBJ2-7
d_call: TRBD1
clone_size: -
cdr3_nt: TGTGCCAGCAGCAGCGGACAGGGGCCCTCCTACGAGCAGTACTTC
cdr3_aa: CASSSGQGPSYEQYF

v_call: TRBV5-1
cdr3_length: 14
j_call: TRBJ2-6
d_call: -
clone_size: medium-sized
cdr3_nt: TGCGCCAGCAGCTTGGGTACTGGGGCCAACGTCCTGACTTTC
cdr3_aa: CASSLGTGANVLTF

v_call: TRBV20-1
cdr3_length: 11
j_call: TRBJ1-1
d_call: -
clone_size: many
cdr3_nt: TGCAGTGTAGAGGAGGTCACTGAAGCTTTCTTT
cdr3_aa: CSVEEVTEAFF

v_call: TRBV5-1
cdr3_length: 14
j_call: TRBJ1-1
d_call: TRBD1
clone_size: many
cdr3_nt: TGCGCCAGCAGCTTGGGACAGGGAATCCCTGAAGCTTTCTTT
cdr3_aa: CASSLGQGIPEAFF

v_call: TRBV7-7
cdr3_length: 15
j_call: TRBJ2-5
d_call: -
clone_size: many
cdr3_nt: TGTGCCAGCAGCTCCGGGACACTACCTCAAGAGACCCAGTACTTC
cdr3_aa: CASSSGTLPQETQYF

v_call: TRBV27
cdr3_length: 14
j_call: TRBJ1-6
d_call: TRBD1
clone_size: many
cdr3_nt: TGTGCCAGCAGCCGACAGGGGTTGAATTCACCCCTCCACTTT
cdr3_aa: CASSRQGLNSPLHF

v_call: TRBV3-1
cdr3_length: 14
j_call: TRBJ2-3
d_call: -
clone_size: many
cdr3_nt: TGTGCCAGCAGCCTAGGGACAAACACAGATACGCAGTATTTT
cdr3_aa: CASSLGTNTDTQYF

v_call: TRBV3-1
cdr3_length: 15
j_call: TRBJ2-3
d_call: TRBD2
clone_size: many
cdr3_nt: TGTGCCAGCAGCCAGGAGACTAGCGGGGGATTGACGCAGTATTTT
cdr3_aa: CASSQETSGGLTQYF

v_call: TRBV6-6
cdr3_length: 15
j_call: TRBJ2-2
d_call: TRBD1
clone_size: many
cdr3_nt: TGTGCCAGCACTCAAACAGGGGGCTACACCGGGGAGCTGTTTTTT
cdr3_aa: CASTQTGGYTGELFF

v_call: TRBV7-6
cdr3_length: 16
j_call: TRBJ2-3
d_call: TRBD1
clone_size: many
cdr3_nt: TGTGCCAGCAGCCTTTTTACAGGGGGCGAGACAGATACGCAGTATTTT
cdr3_aa: CASSLFTGGETDTQYF

v_call: TRBV12-3/TRBV12-4
cdr3_length: 14
j_call: TRBJ1-1
d_call: -
clone_size: few
cdr3_nt: TGTGCCAGCAGTTTATGGGGGGAGGGGGCTGAAGCTTTCTTT
cdr3_aa: CASSLWGEGAEAFF

v_call: TRBV7-7
cdr3_length: 13
j_call: TRBJ2-5
d_call: -
clone_size: many
cdr3_nt: TGTGCTAGCAGCTCGCACGGGAAAGAGACCCAGTACTTC
cdr3_aa: CASSSHGKETQYF

v_call: TRBV6-1
cdr3_length: 14
j_call: TRBJ2-7
d_call: -
clone_size: many
cdr3_nt: TGTGCCAGCAGTGAAAGACCTCTCCCCTACGAGCAGTACTTC
cdr3_aa: CASSERPLPYEQYF

v_call: TRBV4-1
cdr3_length: 16
j_call: TRBJ2-7
d_call: TRBD1
clone_size: many
cdr3_nt: TGCGCCAGCAGCCCGTACTTGACAGGGGGATTATACGAGCAGTACTTC
cdr3_aa: CASSPYLTGGLYEQYF

v_call: TRBV10-3
cdr3_length: 12
j_call: TRBJ2-1
d_call: -
clone_size: many
cdr3_nt: TGTGCCATCAGTGACAGGGATAATGAGCAGTTCTTC
cdr3_aa: CAISDRDNEQFF

v_call: TRBV15
cdr3_length: 15
j_call: TRBJ2-6
d_call: -
clone_size: many
cdr3_nt: TGTGCCACCAGCCCTAGGGACTCTGGGGCCAACGTCCTGACTTTC
cdr3_aa: CATSPRDSGANVLTF

v_call: TRBV5-4
cdr3_length: 15
j_call: TRBJ2-2
d_call: -
clone_size: few
cdr3_nt: TGTGCCAGCAGCTTGGTCGTCGAAGACACCGGGGAGCTGTTTTTT
cdr3_aa: CASSLVVEDTGELFF

v_call: TRBV5-1
cdr3_length: 14
j_call: TRBJ2-7
d_call: TRBD1
clone_size: many
cdr3_nt: TGCGCCAGCAGCTCGAAACAGGGGGCCTACGAGCAGTACTTC
cdr3_aa: CASSSKQGAYEQYF

v_call: TRBV18
cdr3_length: 15
j_call: TRBJ2-7
d_call: TRBD1
clone_size: many
cdr3_nt: TGTGCCAGCTCACCACCCGACAGGGCTCGAGGCGAGCAGTACTTC
cdr3_aa: CASSPPDRARGEQYF

v_call: TRBV19
cdr3_length: 16
j_call: TRBJ2-1
d_call: -
clone_size: many
cdr3_nt: TGTGCCAGTAGTACAGGGACGGACCTCTCCTACAATGAGCAGTTCTTC
cdr3_aa: CASSTGTDLSYNEQFF

v_call: TRBV13
cdr3_length: 12
j_call: TRBJ1-1
d_call: -
clone_size: many
cdr3_nt: TGTGCCAGCAGCTTACGAGGAGATGAAGCTTTCTTT
cdr3_aa: CASSLRGDEAFF

v_call: TRBV7-8
cdr3_length: 15
j_call: TRBJ1-5
d_call: -
clone_size: many
cdr3_nt: TGTGCCAGCAGCTCAGGAGTGGGGGGGGGTCAGCCCCAGCATTTT
cdr3_aa: CASSSGVGGGQPQHF

v_call: TRBV5-1
cdr3_length: 15
j_call: TRBJ2-1
d_call: TRBD2
clone_size: many
cdr3_nt: TGCGCCAGCAGCTTCGGGACTACCCCCTACAATGAGCAGTTCTTC
cdr3_aa: CASSFGTTPYNEQFF

v_call: TRBV7-2
cdr3_length: 15
j_call: TRBJ2-3
d_call: -
clone_size: many
cdr3_nt: TGTGCCAGCAGCTTTGGAATTTCTAGCACAGATACGCAGTATTTT
cdr3_aa: CASSFGISSTDTQYF

v_call: TRBV7-6
cdr3_length: 18
j_call: TRBJ2-2
d_call: TRBD2
clone_size: -
cdr3_nt: TGTGCCAGCAGCCGGGGACTAGCGGGGGGTTCGAACACCGGGGAGCTGTTTTTT
cdr3_aa: CASSRGLAGGSNTGELFF